These 2 T cell receptor beta chains were sequenced from one sample in a study of CD8 T cells in ankylosing spondylitis. TCRdb ran MiXCR on the 5' RACE reads and lists one entry per CDR3 protein. The data hold 240,000 or so distinct CDR3 sequences, with around 10% observed a single time. The sequenced material came from blood, either unsorted or a sorted T cell fraction (not recorded which). These TCRs come from a male donor with ankylosing spondylitis or in good health (not recorded which).

The rearrangement links TRBV6-2 or TRBV6-3 to TRBJ2-3; no clear D. Germline V CDR1 and CDR2: MNHEY, SVGEGT. Trimming cost V 9 bases and J 5 bases, with 9 bases left between them. CDR3 length equals 11 residues. CDR3 sequence reads: CARSVGDTQYF. In DNA form, the CDR3 reads TGTGCCAGAAGTGTAGGAGATACGCAGTATTTT.

This clonotype has only a few counts. The rearrangement joins TRBV6-5 to TRBJ1-6; D gene uncertain. Germline V gives CDR1 MNHEY, CDR2 SVGAGI. Trimming pared 4 bases from V and 0 bases from J, leaving 7 bases between. The CDR3 spans 15 residues. The CDR3 region is CASSWSSSYNSPLHF. The CDR3 DNA is TGTGCCAGCAGTTGGTCTAGCTCCTATAATTCACCCCTCCACTTT.